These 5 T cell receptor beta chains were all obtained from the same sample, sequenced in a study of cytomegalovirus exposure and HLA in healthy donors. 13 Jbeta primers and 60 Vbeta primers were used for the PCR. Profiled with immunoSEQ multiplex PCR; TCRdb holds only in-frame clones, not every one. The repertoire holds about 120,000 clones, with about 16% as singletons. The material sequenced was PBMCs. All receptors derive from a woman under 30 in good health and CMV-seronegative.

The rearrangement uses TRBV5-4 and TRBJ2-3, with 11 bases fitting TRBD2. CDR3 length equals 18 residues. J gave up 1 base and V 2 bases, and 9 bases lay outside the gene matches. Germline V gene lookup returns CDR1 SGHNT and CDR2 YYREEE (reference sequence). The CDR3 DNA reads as TGTGCCAGCAGCTTCCCCTCGACTAGCGGGAAACGCACAGATACGCAGTATTTT. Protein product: CASSFPSTSGKRTDTQYF.

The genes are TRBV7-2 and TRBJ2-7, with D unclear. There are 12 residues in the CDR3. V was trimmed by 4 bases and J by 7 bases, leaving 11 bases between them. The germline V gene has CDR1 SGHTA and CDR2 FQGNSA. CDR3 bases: TGTGCCAGCAGCTCGATTTTGCGGGAGCAGTACTTC. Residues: CASSSILREQYF. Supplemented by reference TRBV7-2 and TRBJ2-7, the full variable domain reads GAGVSQSPSNKVTEKGKDVELRCDPISGHTALYWYRQSLGQGLEFLIYFQGNSAPDKSGLPSDRFSAERTGGSVSTLTIQRTQQEDSAVYLCASSSILREQYFGPGTRLTVT.

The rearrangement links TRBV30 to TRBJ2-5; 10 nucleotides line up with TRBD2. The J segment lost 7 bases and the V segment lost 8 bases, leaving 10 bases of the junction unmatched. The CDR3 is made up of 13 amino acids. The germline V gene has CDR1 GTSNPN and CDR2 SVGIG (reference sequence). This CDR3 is CAGRLAGASTQYF. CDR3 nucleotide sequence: TGTGCCGGACGGCTAGCGGGGGCGTCGACCCAGTACTTC.

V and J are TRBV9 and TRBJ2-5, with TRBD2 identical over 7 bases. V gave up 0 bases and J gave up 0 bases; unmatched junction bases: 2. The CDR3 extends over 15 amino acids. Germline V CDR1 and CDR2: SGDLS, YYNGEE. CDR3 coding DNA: TGTGCCAGCAGCGTAGGACTAGCAAACCAAGAGACCCAGTACTTC. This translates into CASSVGLANQETQYF. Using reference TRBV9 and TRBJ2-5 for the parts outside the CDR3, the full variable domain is DSGVTQTPKHLITATGQRVTLRCSPRSGDLSVYWYQQSLDQGLQFLIQYYNGEERAKGNILERFSAQQFPDLHSELNLSSLELGDSALYFCASSVGLANQETQYFGPGTRLLVL.

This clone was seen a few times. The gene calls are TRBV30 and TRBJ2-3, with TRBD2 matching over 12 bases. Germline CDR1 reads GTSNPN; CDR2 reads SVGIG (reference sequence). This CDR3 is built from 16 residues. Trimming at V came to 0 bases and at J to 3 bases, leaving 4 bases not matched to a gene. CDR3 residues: CAWSVLAGGRTDTQYF. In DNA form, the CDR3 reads TGTGCCTGGAGTGTTCTAGCGGGGGGGAGAACAGATACGCAGTATTTT.